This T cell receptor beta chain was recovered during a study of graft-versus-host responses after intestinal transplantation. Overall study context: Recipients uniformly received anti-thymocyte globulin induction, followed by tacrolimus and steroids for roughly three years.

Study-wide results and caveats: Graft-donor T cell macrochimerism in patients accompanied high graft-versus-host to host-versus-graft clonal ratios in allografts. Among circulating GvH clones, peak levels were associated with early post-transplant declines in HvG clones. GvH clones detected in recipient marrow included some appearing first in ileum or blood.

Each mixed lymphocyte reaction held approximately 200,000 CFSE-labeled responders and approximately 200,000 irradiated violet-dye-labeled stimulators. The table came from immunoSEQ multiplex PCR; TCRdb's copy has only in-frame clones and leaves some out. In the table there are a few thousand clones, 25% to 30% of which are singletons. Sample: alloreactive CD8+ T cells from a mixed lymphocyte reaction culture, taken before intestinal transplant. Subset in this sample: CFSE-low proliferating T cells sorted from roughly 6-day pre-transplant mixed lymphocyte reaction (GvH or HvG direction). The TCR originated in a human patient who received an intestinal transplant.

CDR3 coding DNA: TGTGCCAGCAGTTACTCGACAGGAACGACCTACGAGCAGTACTTC. This gives the protein CASSYSTGTTYEQYF. This chain uses TRBV6-6 with TRBJ2-7, with a possible D match to TRBD1 (6 bases). CDR1 is MNHNY, CDR2 SVGAGI, per germline (reference sequence). This CDR3 region has 15 residues. Trimming removed 0 bases from V and 2 bases from J, with 11 bases in between.